This T cell receptor beta chain was sequenced during a study of blood T cell repertoires in COVID-19. The overall study: Donors in the United States, Italy and Spain gave samples during acute or convalescent COVID-19. PBMCs, B-cell-depleted T cells, or T cells provided the cDNA or gDNA that made up the material.

Study processing details: Reference gene primers were amplified, and this amplification served to estimate nucleated cell counts. Some clones are missing from TCRdb's copy, which holds only in-frame ones; the method was immunoSEQ multiplex PCR. The DNA gave D and trimming, while V, J and clone size come from that table. The sample lists under 450,000 clones, around 89% occurring once. Patients at the Seattle site were enrolled during active infection and followed longitudinally. This CDR3 has 16 residues. Per the germline V gene, CDR1 is GTSNPN and CDR2 is SVGIG (reference sequence). With V trimmed by 5 bases and J by 0 bases, 10 bases remained unmatched.

The V gene is TRBV30, the J gene TRBJ2-3, with 8 bases aligning to TRBD2. Sequencing was performed on peripheral blood. The sequence derives from a woman between 50 and 59 years old with COVID-19, enrolled during active disease. The CDR3 DNA reads TGTGCCTGGTCGGGCGCGGGGGGCCTGAGCACAGATACGCAGTATTTT. It specifies CAWSGAGGLSTDTQYF.